A selection of T cell receptor beta chains follows, all from one sample in a study of T cells after posttransplantation cyclophosphamide. Here immunoSEQ multiplex PCR was the method, and the copy in TCRdb shows in-frame clones only, minus some. The data show about 7,500 clones, with none appearing a single time. The sequencing used PBMCs, collected after allogeneic stem cell transplant with posttransplant cyclophosphamide. Receptor source: a female patient aged 50 to 65 who received an allogeneic stem cell transplant from a related donor, was CMV-positive, and had no GVHD. Some of the T cells might come from the graft donor. CDR3s include the opening cysteine and the closing phenylalanine or tryptophan. Fields, in order: clone size, J gene, D gene, V gene, CDR3 protein, CDR3 DNA. The D gene is left open where the match is weak. Size values are once, few and many counts, or a class for expanded clones, and some rows have none.

many,TRBJ2-1,.,TRBV30,CALGGGPYNEQFF,TGTGCCTTAGGGGGAGGACCCTACAATGAGCAGTTCTTC
few,TRBJ2-5,TRBD1,TRBV12-3/TRBV12-4,CASSSGTGEIQETQYF,TGTGCCAGCAGTTCCGGGACAGGGGAGATACAAGAGACCCAGTACTTC
many,TRBJ2-2,.,TRBV7-3,CASSLRGQNTGELFF,TGTGCCAGCAGCTTACGAGGACAGAACACCGGGGAGCTGTTTTTT
many,TRBJ2-7,TRBD2,TRBV7-2,CASSFASGSYEQYF,TGTGCCAGCAGCTTCGCTAGCGGGAGCTACGAGCAGTACTTC
many,TRBJ2-5,.,TRBV4-1,CASRASPQETQYF,TGCGCCAGCAGAGCAAGCCCCCAAGAGACCCAGTACTTC
many,TRBJ1-5,.,TRBV11-2,CASSLAGHWQPQHF,TGTGCCAGCAGCTTAGCGGGACATTGGCAGCCCCAGCATTTT
many,TRBJ2-1,TRBD1,TRBV18,CASSLESDRAPFYLSGNEQFF,TGTGCCAGCTCATTAGAATCGGACAGGGCCCCTTTTTACTTGTCCGGCAATGAGCAGTTCTTC
many,TRBJ1-2,.,TRBV18,CASSPRQGWDYGYTF,TGTGCCAGCTCACCCCGACAAGGGTGGGACTATGGCTACACCTTC
many,TRBJ1-4,TRBD1,TRBV29-1,CSVDLRGQAEKLFF,TGCAGCGTTGATCTAAGGGGGCAGGCTGAAAAACTGTTTTTT
many,TRBJ2-7,.,TRBV27,CASSSRRGGEQYF,TGTGCCAGCAGTTCCCGCCGGGGAGGCGAGCAGTACTTC
large,TRBJ1-4,TRBD1,TRBV18,CASSGDSQGKLFF,TGTGCCAGCTCAGGGGACAGCCAGGGAAAACTGTTTTTT
.,TRBJ2-1,TRBD2,TRBV12-3/TRBV12-4,CASSLLAGGIYEQFF,TGTGCCAGCAGTCTACTAGCGGGAGGGATTTATGAGCAGTTCTTC
many,TRBJ1-5,TRBD1,TRBV28,CASSSGQPYNQPQHF,TGTGCCAGCAGTTCGGGACAGCCCTACAATCAGCCCCAGCATTTT
medium-sized,TRBJ2-1,.,TRBV7-9,CASSPQAGSAINEQFF,TGTGCCAGCAGCCCCCAAGCCGGGTCTGCCATCAATGAGCAGTTCTTC
few,TRBJ2-3,.,TRBV29-1,CSVEGLSRGGLGTDTQYF,TGCAGCGTTGAAGGGCTTAGCAGGGGAGGGCTGGGCACAGATACGCAGTATTTT
many,TRBJ2-2,.,TRBV5-4,CASSRGQDTGELFF,TGTGCCAGCAGCCGAGGACAAGACACCGGGGAGCTGTTTTTT
many,TRBJ2-7,TRBD1,TRBV6-6,CASSPGTGGEQYF,TGTGCCAGCAGCCCCGGGACAGGGGGCGAGCAGTACTTC
.,TRBJ2-7,.,TRBV30,CAWKSPPVYEQYF,TGTGCCTGGAAATCCCCCCCCGTTTACGAGCAGTACTTC
many,TRBJ1-2,.,TRBV9,CASSALGTGLYGYTF,TGTGCCAGCAGCGCCCTCGGGACGGGACTTTATGGCTACACCTTC
large,TRBJ2-2,.,TRBV9,CASSVAFGELFF,TGTGCCAGCAGCGTAGCCTTCGGGGAGCTGTTTTTT
many,TRBJ2-4,.,TRBV2,CASSSGRDIQYF,TGTGCCAGCAGTTCGGGCAGGGATATTCAGTACTTC
medium-sized,TRBJ1-3,.,TRBV10-2,CASSESGGPGNTIYF,TGCGCCAGCAGTGAGTCGGGGGGGCCTGGAAACACCATATATTTT
many,TRBJ2-3,.,TRBV5-1,CASSGTGSTDTQYF,TGCGCCAGCAGCGGAACAGGGTCCACAGATACGCAGTATTTT
many,TRBJ1-2,TRBD1,TRBV18,CASSPSGDREGNGYTF,TGTGCCAGCTCACCATCGGGCGACAGGGAAGGAAATGGCTACACCTTC
many,TRBJ1-5,.,TRBV12-3/TRBV12-4,CASSRERAGDQPQHF,TGTGCCAGCAGCCGCGAGAGGGCGGGAGATCAGCCCCAGCATTTT
many,TRBJ1-1,.,TRBV5-6,CASSLAGIMNTEAFF,TGTGCCAGCAGCTTGGCGGGTATCATGAACACTGAAGCTTTCTTT
many,TRBJ2-3,TRBD1,TRBV6-5,CASSYSGTGKTDTQYF,TGTGCCAGCAGTTACTCCGGGACAGGGAAAACAGATACGCAGTATTTT
few,TRBJ2-5,.,TRBV5-4,CASSPRDFQEPQYF,TGTGCCAGCAGCCCTAGGGACTTCCAAGAGCCCCAGTACTTC
many,TRBJ2-7,TRBD2,TRBV7-9,CASSLERGGYEQYF,TGTGCCAGCAGCTTAGAGCGGGGCGGATACGAGCAGTACTTC
many,TRBJ2-7,TRBD2,TRBV10-2,CASSESLAERYEQYF,TGCGCCAGCAGTGAGTCGCTAGCGGAAAGATACGAGCAGTACTTC
many,TRBJ1-1,.,TRBV5-5,CASSFHSTNTEAFF,TGTGCCAGCAGCTTTCACAGCACCAACACTGAAGCTTTCTTT
many,TRBJ1-5,TRBD1,TRBV30,CAWSVRDRDSQHF,TGTGCCTGGAGTGTACGGGACAGGGACAGCCAGCATTTT
many,TRBJ2-5,TRBD2,TRBV10-3,CAIGLAGLETQYF,TGTGCCATCGGACTAGCGGGATTGGAGACCCAGTACTTC
many,TRBJ2-1,.,TRBV12-3/TRBV12-4,CASRAGTSGQASYNEQFF,TGTGCCAGCAGGGCCGGGACATCCGGTCAAGCCAGTTACAATGAGCAGTTCTTC
many,TRBJ1-5,.,TRBV7-2,CASSLDRGEGKYSNQPQHF,TGTGCCAGCAGCTTAGACCGGGGAGAGGGAAAATATAGCAATCAGCCCCAGCATTTT
many,TRBJ2-6,.,TRBV28,CASSLSGLVVSAGANVLTF,TGTGCCAGCAGTTTATCAGGGTTGGTAGTCAGTGCTGGGGCCAACGTCCTGACTTTC
many,TRBJ2-1,.,TRBV6-5,CASSIDWVTEQFF,TGTGCCAGCAGTATCGACTGGGTAACTGAGCAGTTCTTC
many,TRBJ2-5,TRBD1,TRBV9,CASSVSTGGIQETQYF,TGTGCCAGCAGCGTCAGTACAGGGGGGATCCAAGAGACCCAGTACTTC
many,TRBJ1-2,.,TRBV9,CASSVEVRTDYGYTF,TGTGCCAGCAGCGTAGAAGTACGGACAGACTATGGCTACACCTTC
medium-sized,TRBJ1-1,TRBD1,TRBV7-2,CASSGQVNTEAFF,TGTGCCAGCAGCGGACAGGTGAACACTGAAGCTTTCTTT